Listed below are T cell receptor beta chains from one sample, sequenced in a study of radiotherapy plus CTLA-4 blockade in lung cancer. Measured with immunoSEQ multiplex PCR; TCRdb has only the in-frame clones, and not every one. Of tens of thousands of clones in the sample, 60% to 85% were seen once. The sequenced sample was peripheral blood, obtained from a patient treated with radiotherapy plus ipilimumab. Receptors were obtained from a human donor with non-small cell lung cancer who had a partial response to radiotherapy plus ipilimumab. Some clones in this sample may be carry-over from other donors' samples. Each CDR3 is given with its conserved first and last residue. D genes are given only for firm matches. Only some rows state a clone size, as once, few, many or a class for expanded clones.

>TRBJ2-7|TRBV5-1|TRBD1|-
TGCGCCAGCAGCTTGGTGACGGGACAGGGCCTAGGGGAGCAGTACTTC
CASSLVTGQGLGEQYF
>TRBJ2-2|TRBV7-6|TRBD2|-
TGTGCCAGCAGCTCTAAGACTAGCGGGCACACCGGGGAGCTGTTTTTT
CASSSKTSGHTGELFF
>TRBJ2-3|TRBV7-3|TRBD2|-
TGTGCCAGCAGCTCTACGGGGAGGGCAGATACGCAGTATTTT
CASSSTGRADTQYF
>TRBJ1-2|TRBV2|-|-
TGTGCCAGCAGGGTAGGGGGTCTTAACTATGGCTACACCTTC
CASRVGGLNYGYTF
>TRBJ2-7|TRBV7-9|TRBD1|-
TGTGCCAGCAGCTTACGGACAGGGGGCGGCGAGCAGTACTTC
CASSLRTGGGEQYF
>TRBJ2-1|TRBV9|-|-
TGTGCCAGCAGCCCACTCGGGTCCCCAAACAATGAGCAGTTCTTC
CASSPLGSPNNEQFF
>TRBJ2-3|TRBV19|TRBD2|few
TGTGCCAGTAGTATCCCCTCGACTAGCGGGATGGGAGATACGCAGTATTTT
CASSIPSTSGMGDTQYF
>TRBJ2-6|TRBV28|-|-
TGTGCCAGTCTTACAGGATCTGGGGCCAACGTCCTGACTTTC
CASLTGSGANVLTF
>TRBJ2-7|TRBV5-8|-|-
TGTGCCAGCAGCTTGGGGGGCCTCGCGGCCTACGAGCAGTACTTC
CASSLGGLAAYEQYF
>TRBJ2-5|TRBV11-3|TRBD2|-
TGTGCCAGCAGCTCCGGGACTAGCGGGAGGGTGACCCAGTACTTC
CASSSGTSGRVTQYF
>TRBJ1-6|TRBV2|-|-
TGTGCCAGCCGTCCTTGGGGCATCAATAATTCACCCCTCCACTTT
CASRPWGINNSPLHF
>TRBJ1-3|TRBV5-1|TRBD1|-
TGCGCCAGCGCACCGGGACAGAGCTCTGGAAACACCATATATTTT
CASAPGQSSGNTIYF
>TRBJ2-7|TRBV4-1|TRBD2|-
TGCGCCAGCAGCCCCCTCCTGACTAGCGGCAGCTCCTACGAGCAGTACTTC
CASSPLLTSGSSYEQYF
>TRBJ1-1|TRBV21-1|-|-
TGTGCCATAGCTCCCTCCTCCCTGAACACTGAAGCTTTCTTT
CAIAPSSLNTEAFF
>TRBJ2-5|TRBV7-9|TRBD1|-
TGTGCCAGCAGCCCGACAGGGGAGACCCAGTACTTC
CASSPTGETQYF
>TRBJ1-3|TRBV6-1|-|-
TGTGCCAGCAGTGTTTGGGAGAACTCTGGAAACACCATATATTTT
CASSVWENSGNTIYF
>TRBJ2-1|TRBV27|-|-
TGTGCCAGCCGAACAGGAGCGAGCTCCTACAATGAGCAGTTCTTC
CASRTGASSYNEQFF
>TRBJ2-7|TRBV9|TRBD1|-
TGTGCCAGCAGCGCCGGGACAGGGGGCTCCCACGAGCAGTACTTC
CASSAGTGGSHEQYF
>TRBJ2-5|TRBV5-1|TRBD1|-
TGCGCCAGCAGCCCCAACCCGGGACAGGGGATTTCGGAGACCCAGTACTTC
CASSPNPGQGISETQYF
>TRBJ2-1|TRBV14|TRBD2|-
TGTGCCAGCAGCCAGCGCCGGGAGGGCCTCTACAATGAGCAGTTCTTC
CASSQRREGLYNEQFF
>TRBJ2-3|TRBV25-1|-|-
TGTGCCAGCAGGGAATCAGGGTCCACAGATACGCAGTATTTT
CASRESGSTDTQYF
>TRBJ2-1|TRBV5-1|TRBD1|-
TGCGCCAGCAGCCTTCCCGGGACAGTTAATGAGCAGTTCTTC
CASSLPGTVNEQFF
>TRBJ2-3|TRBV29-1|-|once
TGCAGCGTTGAGGGGGCCGCGGGCACAGATACGCAGTATTTT
CSVEGAAGTDTQYF
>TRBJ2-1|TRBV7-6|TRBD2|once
TGTGCCAGCAGCCGTAGGCGGACTAGCGGGAGGAATGAGCAGTTCTTC
CASSRRRTSGRNEQFF
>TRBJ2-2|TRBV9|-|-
TGTGCCAGCAGCGTAGGCGCGGAGAACACCGGGGAGCTGTTTTTT
CASSVGAENTGELFF
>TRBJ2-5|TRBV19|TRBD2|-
TGTGCCAGTAGTACCGGACTAGTGACGGGGGAGACCCAGTACTTC
CASSTGLVTGETQYF
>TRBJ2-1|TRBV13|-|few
TGTGCCAGCAGCTTCCGACAGAAGCCATACAATGAGCAGTTCTTC
CASSFRQKPYNEQFF
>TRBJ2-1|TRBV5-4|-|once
TGTGCCAGCAGCTTGGATAGGGGGGAGCAGTTCTTC
CASSLDRGEQFF
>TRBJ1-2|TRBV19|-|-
TGTGCCAGTAGTATGAGAGACAGAGCCAGCGGCTACACCTTC
CASSMRDRASGYTF
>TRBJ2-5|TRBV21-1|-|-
TGTGCCAGCAGCCCCGTCAGAACTACCGTCCAAGAGACCCAGTACTTC
CASSPVRTTVQETQYF
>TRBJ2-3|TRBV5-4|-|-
TGTGCCAGCAGCTTGGAACAGGCTAGCACAGATACGCAGTATTTT
CASSLEQASTDTQYF
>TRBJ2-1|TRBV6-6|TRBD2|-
TGTGCCAGCATCCAAAGCGGGGGGGCTTCTAGTGAGCAGTTCTTC
CASIQSGGASSEQFF
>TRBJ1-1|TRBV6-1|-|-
TGTGCCAGCAGTTATCAACAAATGAACACTGAAGCTTTCTTT
CASSYQQMNTEAFF
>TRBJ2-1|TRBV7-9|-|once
TGTGCCAGCGACTTCGGGAGTTTGGGCAATGAGCAGTTCTTC
CASDFGSLGNEQFF
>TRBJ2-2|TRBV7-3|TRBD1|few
TGTGCCAGCAGCTCTAGGACAGGTCTAGGCACCGGGGAGCTGTTTTTT
CASSSRTGLGTGELFF
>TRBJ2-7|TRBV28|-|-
TGTGCCAGCAGTCGAAGTCGACAGGGAGGCGAGCAGTACTTC
CASSRSRQGGEQYF
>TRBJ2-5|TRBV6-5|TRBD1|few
TGTGCCAGCAGAACCACAGGGGGAGGCGAGACCCAGTACTTC
CASRTTGGGETQYF
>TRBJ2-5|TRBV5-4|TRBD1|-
TGTGCCAGCAGCTCCTCAGGGGGTTGGGGTTACGGAGAGACCCAGTACTTC
CASSSSGGWGYGETQYF
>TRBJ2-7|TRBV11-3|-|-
TGTGCCAGCAGCTTAGATGGGGGCCTATACGAGCAGTACTTC
CASSLDGGLYEQYF
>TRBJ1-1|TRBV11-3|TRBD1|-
TGTGCCAGCAGCGCAGTAACAGGGGGCAAAGGTGAAGCTTTCTTT
CASSAVTGGKGEAFF
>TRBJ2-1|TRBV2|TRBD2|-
TGTGCCAGCAGTGCCGGACTAGCGGGAGGAAGGAACGAGCAGTTCTTC
CASSAGLAGGRNEQFF
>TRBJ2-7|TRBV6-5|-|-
TGTGCCAGCAGTTACTCGGTGTCTGCTAGGTCCTACGAGCAGTACTTC
CASSYSVSARSYEQYF
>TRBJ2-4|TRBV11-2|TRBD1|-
TGTGCCAGCAGCTTCAACCGACAGGGGATGAGGAACATTCAGTACTTC
CASSFNRQGMRNIQYF
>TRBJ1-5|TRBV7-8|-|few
TGTGCCAGCAGCCTGCTGGGCTCGCCCCAGCATTTT
CASSLLGSPQHF
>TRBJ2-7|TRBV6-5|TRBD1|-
TGTGCCAGCAGGACAGGGAGCTACGAGCAGTACTTC
CASRTGSYEQYF
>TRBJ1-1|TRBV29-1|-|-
TGCAGCGTTGGACGGGGCACTGAAGCTTTCTTT
CSVGRGTEAFF
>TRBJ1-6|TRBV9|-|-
TGTGCCAGCAGCGTAGAGCAGGGTGGTAATTCACCCCTCCACTTT
CASSVEQGGNSPLHF
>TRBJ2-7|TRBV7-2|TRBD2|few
TGTGCCAGCAGCTTACGCGGGGGAGCCTACGAGCAGTACTTC
CASSLRGGAYEQYF
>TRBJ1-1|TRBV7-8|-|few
TGTGCCAGCGTACGGGGGGGGGCAGGGAAGAACACTGAAGCTTTCTTT
CASVRGGAGKNTEAFF
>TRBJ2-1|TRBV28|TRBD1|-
TGTGCCACCGCTCCTAACCGGGACAGCACCTACAATGAGCAGTTCTTC
CATAPNRDSTYNEQFF
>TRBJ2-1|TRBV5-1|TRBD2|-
TGCGCCAGCAGCGCCCAATTAGCGGGGGGGCCCAATGAGCAGTTCTTC
CASSAQLAGGPNEQFF
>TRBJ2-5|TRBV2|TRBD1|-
TGTGCCAGCAGTGACCCGACAGGGTCAAGCAGGTCCCAGTACTTC
CASSDPTGSSRSQYF
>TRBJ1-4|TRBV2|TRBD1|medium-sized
TGTGCCAGCAGTGTGGTCAGGACAGGGCTTAAAGAAAAACTGTTTTTT
CASSVVRTGLKEKLFF
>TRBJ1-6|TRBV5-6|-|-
TGTGCCAGCAGCTTGGGAGAGGTGCAAAATTCACCCCTCCACTTT
CASSLGEVQNSPLHF
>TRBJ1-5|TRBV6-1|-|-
TGTGCCAGCAGGGAAACTAATCAGCCCCAGCATTTT
CASRETNQPQHF
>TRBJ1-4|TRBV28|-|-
TGTGCCAGCAGTACCCCTAGGCAGGGGCGAGTGAATGAAAAACTGTTTTTT
CASSTPRQGRVNEKLFF
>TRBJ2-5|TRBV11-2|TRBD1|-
TGTGCCAGCAACGACAGGGGTTACCAAGAGACCCAGTACTTC
CASNDRGYQETQYF
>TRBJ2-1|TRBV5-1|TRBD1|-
TGCGCCAGCAGCTTGAACGGACAGGGAATCAATGAGCAGTTCTTC
CASSLNGQGINEQFF
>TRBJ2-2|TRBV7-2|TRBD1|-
TGTGCCAGCAGCTTGGGGACAGGGGTGAGGGAGCTGTTTTTT
CASSLGTGVRELFF
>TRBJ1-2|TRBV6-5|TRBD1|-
TGTGCCAGCAGTCAGGACAGGGACTATGGCTACACCTTC
CASSQDRDYGYTF